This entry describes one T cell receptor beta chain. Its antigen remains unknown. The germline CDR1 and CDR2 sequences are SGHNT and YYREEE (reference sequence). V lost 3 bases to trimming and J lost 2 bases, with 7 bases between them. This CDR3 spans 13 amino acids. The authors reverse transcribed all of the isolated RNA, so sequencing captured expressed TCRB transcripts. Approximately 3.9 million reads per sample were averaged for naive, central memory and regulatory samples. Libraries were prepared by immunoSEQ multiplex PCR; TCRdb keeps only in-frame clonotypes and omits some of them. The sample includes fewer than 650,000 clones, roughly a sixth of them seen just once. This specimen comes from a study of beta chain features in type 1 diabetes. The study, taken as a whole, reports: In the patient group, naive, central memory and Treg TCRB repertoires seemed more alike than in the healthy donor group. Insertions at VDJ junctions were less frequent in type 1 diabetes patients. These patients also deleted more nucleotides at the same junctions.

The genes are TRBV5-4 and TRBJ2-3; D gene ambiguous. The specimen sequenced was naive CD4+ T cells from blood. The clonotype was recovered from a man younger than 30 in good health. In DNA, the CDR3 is TGTGCCAGCAGCTCAGGACCCACAGATACGCAGTATTTT. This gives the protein CASSSGPTDTQYF.